This T cell receptor beta chain was identified in a study of shared clonotypes between healthy human individuals. In the case of this clone: Its antigen is unknown.

Memory CD4+ cells were the fraction left after CD45RA+ naive selection. The CDR3 length is 15 residues. Trimming shortened V by 6 bases and J by 3 bases, and 15 bases separated the two germline ends. Per germline, CDR1 MNHEY and CDR2 SMNVEV (reference sequence). In the study's own analysis: Filtering differed for immunoSEQ, which gave only junction sequences without quality scores. Data came from immunoSEQ multiplex PCR; TCRdb stores just in-frame clones and leaves some out. That table supplies the V and J calls and clone size; D and trimming were determined from the DNA. The profile shows some 1,400,000 clones, around 97% of them singletons. Study observations and caveats: A generally larger estimated richness was seen in naive subsets than in memory subsets.

Material for sequencing was naive CD4+ T cells sorted from blood. Subset meaning: CD45RA+ positively selected. The receptor was derived from a man aged 25 to 45 in good health. This chain connects TRBV27 to TRBJ2-1; unclear D gene. CDR3 bases: TGTGCCAGCAGCTGGCGTTTCGGAAACTACAATGAGCAGTTCTTC. Its protein product is CASSWRFGNYNEQFF.